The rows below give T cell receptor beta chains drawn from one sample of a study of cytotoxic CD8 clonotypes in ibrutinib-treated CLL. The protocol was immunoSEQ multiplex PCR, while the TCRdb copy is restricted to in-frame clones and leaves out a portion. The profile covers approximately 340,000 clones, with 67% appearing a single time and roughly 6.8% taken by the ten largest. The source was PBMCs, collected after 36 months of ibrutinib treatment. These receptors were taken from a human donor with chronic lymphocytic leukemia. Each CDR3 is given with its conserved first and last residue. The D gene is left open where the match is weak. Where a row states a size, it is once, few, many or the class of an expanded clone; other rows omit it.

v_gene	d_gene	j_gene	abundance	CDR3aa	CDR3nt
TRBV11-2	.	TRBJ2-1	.	CASSPHQYNEQFF	TGTGCCAGCAGTCCACATCAGTACAATGAGCAGTTCTTC
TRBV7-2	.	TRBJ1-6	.	CASSLSLETFSPLHF	TGTGCCAGCAGCTTGTCCCTGGAGACTTTTTCACCCCTCCACTTT
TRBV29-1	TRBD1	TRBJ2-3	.	CSVRAQGNPSERTQYF	TGCAGCGTTCGGGCACAGGGGAACCCGTCCGAGAGAACGCAGTATTTT
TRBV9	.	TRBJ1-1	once	CASSAHSEAFF	TGTGCCAGCAGCGCACACAGCGAAGCTTTCTTT
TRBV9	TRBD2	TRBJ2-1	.	CASSGRTSGNNEQFF	TGTGCCAGCAGCGGGCGGACTAGCGGGAACAATGAGCAGTTCTTC
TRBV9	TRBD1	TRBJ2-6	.	CASSVDVRTGISGANVLTF	TGTGCCAGCAGCGTAGATGTAAGGACAGGGATCTCTGGGGCCAACGTCCTGACTTTC
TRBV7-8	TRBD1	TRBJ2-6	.	CASSKGALVPLNSGANVLTF	TGTGCCAGCAGTAAGGGGGCGCTGGTTCCTCTTAACTCTGGGGCCAACGTCCTGACTTTC
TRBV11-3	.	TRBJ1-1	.	CASSLAGGRTTEAFF	TGTGCCAGCAGCCTAGCGGGGGGGAGAACCACTGAAGCTTTCTTT
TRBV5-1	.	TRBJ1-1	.	CASSYTGTEAFF	TGCGCCAGCAGCTACACAGGGACTGAAGCTTTCTTT
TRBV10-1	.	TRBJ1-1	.	CASTSGGNTEAFF	TGCGCCAGCACTTCAGGTGGGAACACTGAAGCTTTCTTT
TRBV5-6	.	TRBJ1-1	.	CASSIRGSSTEAFF	TGTGCCAGCAGCATTAGGGGATCGAGTACTGAAGCTTTCTTT
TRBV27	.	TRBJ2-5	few	CASTDQETQYF	TGTGCCAGCACGGATCAAGAGACCCAGTACTTC
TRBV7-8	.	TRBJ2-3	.	CASSLDYSDTQYF	TGTGCCAGCAGCTTAGACTACTCGGATACGCAGTATTTT
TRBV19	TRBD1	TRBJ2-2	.	CASTLRTGISPGELFF	TGTGCCAGTACCTTAAGGACAGGGATCTCCCCCGGGGAGCTGTTTTTT
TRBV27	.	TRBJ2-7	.	CASSFLFQPNYEQYF	TGTGCCAGCAGTTTCCTTTTTCAACCGAACTACGAGCAGTACTTC
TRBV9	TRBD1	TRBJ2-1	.	CASSATWTGRNNEQFF	TGTGCCAGCAGCGCGACATGGACAGGGCGGAACAATGAGCAGTTCTTC
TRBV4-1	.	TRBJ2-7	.	CASSPRDGPYEQYF	TGCGCCAGCAGCCCCCGGGACGGCCCCTACGAGCAGTACTTC
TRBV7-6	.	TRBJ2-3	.	CASRGGSRSTDTQYF	TGTGCCAGCAGAGGTGGGAGTCGTAGCACAGATACGCAGTATTTT
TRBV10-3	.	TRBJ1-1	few	CAISDEQGNTEAFF	TGTGCCATCAGTGATGAACAGGGGAACACTGAAGCTTTCTTT
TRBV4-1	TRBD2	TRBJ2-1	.	CASSQKTSGYNEQFF	TGCGCCAGCAGCCAGAAGACTAGCGGTTACAATGAGCAGTTCTTC
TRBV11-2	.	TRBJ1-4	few	CASSTRGAQGEKLFF	TGTGCCAGCAGCACCCGAGGGGCCCAGGGTGAAAAACTGTTTTTT
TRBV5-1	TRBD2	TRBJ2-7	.	CASSLASGGSSYEQYF	TGCGCCAGCAGCTTGGCTAGCGGGGGGAGCTCCTACGAGCAGTACTTC
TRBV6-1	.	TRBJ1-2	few	CASSERYHGYTF	TGTGCCAGCAGTGAGAGATACCATGGCTACACCTTC
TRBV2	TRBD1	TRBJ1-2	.	CASTRGTGVGYTF	TGTGCCAGCACTCGAGGGACAGGCGTCGGCTACACCTTC
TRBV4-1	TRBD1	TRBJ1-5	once	CASSQEWRGTGAVVSNQPQHF	TGCGCCAGCAGCCAAGAATGGAGAGGGACAGGAGCCGTTGTTAGCAATCAGCCCCAGCATTTT
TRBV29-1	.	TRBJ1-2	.	CSVVSRLNYGYTF	TGCAGCGTTGTAAGCAGGCTTAACTATGGCTACACCTTC
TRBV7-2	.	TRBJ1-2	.	CASSLGTSNYGYTF	TGTGCCAGCAGCTTAGGGACGTCTAACTATGGCTACACCTTC
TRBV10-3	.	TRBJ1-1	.	CAISAYNTEAFF	TGTGCCATCAGTGCTTATAACACTGAAGCTTTCTTT
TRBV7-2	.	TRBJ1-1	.	CASSSGAGIMNTEAFF	TGTGCCAGCAGCTCCGGGGCAGGGATCATGAACACTGAAGCTTTCTTT
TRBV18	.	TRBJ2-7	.	CASSPLYEQYF	TGTGCCAGCTCACCACTTTACGAGCAGTACTTC
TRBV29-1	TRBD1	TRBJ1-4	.	CSAETGGREKLFF	TGCAGCGCCGAGACAGGGGGCCGTGAAAAACTGTTTTTT
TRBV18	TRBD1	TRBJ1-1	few	CASSPTGVNTEAFF	TGTGCCAGCTCGCCTACAGGGGTTAACACTGAAGCTTTCTTT
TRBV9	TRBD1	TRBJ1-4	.	CASSQGAANEKLFF	TGTGCCAGCAGCCAGGGGGCGGCTAATGAAAAACTGTTTTTT
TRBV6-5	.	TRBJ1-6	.	CASSYGVRPYNSPLHF	TGTGCCAGCAGTTACGGGGTCAGACCTTATAATTCACCCCTCCACTTT
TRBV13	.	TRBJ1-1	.	CASSQRGEKTEAFF	TGTGCCAGCAGTCAACGGGGGGAAAAGACTGAAGCTTTCTTT
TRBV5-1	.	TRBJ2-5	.	CASSWGGQGTETQYF	TGCGCCAGCAGCTGGGGGGGCCAGGGCACGGAGACCCAGTACTTC
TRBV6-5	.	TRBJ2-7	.	CASSYTGGGYEQYF	TGTGCCAGCAGTTATACAGGGGGGGGCTACGAGCAGTACTTC
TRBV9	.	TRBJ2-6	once	CASSASSGANVLTF	TGTGCCAGCAGTGCGTCCTCTGGGGCCAACGTCCTGACTTTC
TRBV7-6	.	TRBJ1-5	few	CASSLEQGAQPQHF	TGTGCCAGCAGCCTAGAACAGGGCGCGCAGCCCCAGCATTTT
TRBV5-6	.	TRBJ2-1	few	CASSLWDGRGYNEQFF	TGTGCCAGCAGCCTCTGGGACGGCCGAGGGTACAATGAGCAGTTCTTC
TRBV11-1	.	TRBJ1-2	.	CASSPRFGGVRYGYTF	TGTGCCAGCAGCCCCCGGTTCGGAGGGGTACGGTATGGCTACACCTTC
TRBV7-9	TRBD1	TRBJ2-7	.	CASSFRDRAYEQYF	TGTGCCAGCAGCTTCCGGGACAGGGCCTACGAGCAGTACTTC
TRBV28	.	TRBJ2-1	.	CASSLGIGSGPSYNEQFF	TGTGCCAGCAGTTTGGGGATTGGAAGCGGCCCCTCCTACAATGAGCAGTTCTTC
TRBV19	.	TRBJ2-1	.	CASSSGLAYNEQFF	TGTGCCAGTAGTTCAGGGCTGGCCTACAATGAGCAGTTCTTC
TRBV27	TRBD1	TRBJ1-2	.	CASSLHPRDRVYYGYTF	TGTGCCAGCAGTCTTCACCCGCGGGACAGGGTGTACTATGGCTACACCTTC
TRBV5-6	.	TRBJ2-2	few	CASSLKGMGERSGELFF	TGTGCCAGCAGCTTGAAGGGTATGGGAGAGCGGTCCGGGGAGCTGTTTTTT
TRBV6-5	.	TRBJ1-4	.	CASGQGWSNEKLFF	TGTGCCAGCGGGCAGGGGTGGTCTAATGAAAAACTGTTTTTT
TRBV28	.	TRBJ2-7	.	CASSLLRITYEQYF	TGTGCCAGCAGTTTATTACGGATTACCTACGAGCAGTACTTC
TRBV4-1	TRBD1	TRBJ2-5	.	CASSQPGQGKETQYF	TGCGCCAGCAGCCAACCGGGACAGGGGAAAGAGACCCAGTACTTC
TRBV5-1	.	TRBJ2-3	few	CASSYTDTQYF	TGCGCCAGCAGCTACACAGATACGCAGTATTTT
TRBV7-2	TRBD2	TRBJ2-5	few	CASSLVIAGGQETQYF	TGTGCCAGCAGCTTAGTGATAGCGGGGGGGCAAGAGACCCAGTACTTC
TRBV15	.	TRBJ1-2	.	CATSRTTTGSQGGYTF	TGTGCCACCAGCAGAACTACTACAGGATCCCAGGGTGGCTACACCTTC
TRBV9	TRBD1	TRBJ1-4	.	CASSAGLGQGLFGSNEKLFF	TGTGCCAGCAGCGCCGGCCTGGGACAGGGGTTATTCGGGTCTAATGAAAAACTGTTTTTT
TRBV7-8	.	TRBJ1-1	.	CASSVKGYAEAFF	TGTGCCAGCAGCGTCAAGGGTTACGCTGAAGCTTTCTTT